This TCR beta chain was sequenced during a study of early T cells in non-severe SARS-CoV-2 infection. The overall study: The study sequenced bulk RNA from unsorted whole blood, with chains unpaired. Study results and limitations: In VDJdb matching, anti-spike CD8 responses were favored while private and CD4 specificities went missing.

A single record per CDR3 protein comes from TCRdb applying MiXCR to the 5' RACE reads. The table shows 30,000 to 45,000 distinct CDR3 sequences, with less than 6% occurring only once. Remarks on this clonotype: Its antigen is unknown.

V was shortened by 6 bases and J by 2 bases, with 8 bases between the two germline ends. The germline gives CDR1 MNHEY, CDR2 SVGAGI. The CDR3 contains 13 residues. The receptor's source is an adult who was a healthcare worker with PCR-confirmed SARS-CoV-2 infection or an uninfected control (not recorded which). The input for sequencing was whole blood, taken at baseline. V gene TRBV6-5 combines with J gene TRBJ2-1; D may be TRBD1 (5 bases). This CDR3 reads CASRVGPYNEQFF. The CDR3 DNA reads TGTGCCAGCAGGGTGGGGCCCTACAATGAGCAGTTCTTC.